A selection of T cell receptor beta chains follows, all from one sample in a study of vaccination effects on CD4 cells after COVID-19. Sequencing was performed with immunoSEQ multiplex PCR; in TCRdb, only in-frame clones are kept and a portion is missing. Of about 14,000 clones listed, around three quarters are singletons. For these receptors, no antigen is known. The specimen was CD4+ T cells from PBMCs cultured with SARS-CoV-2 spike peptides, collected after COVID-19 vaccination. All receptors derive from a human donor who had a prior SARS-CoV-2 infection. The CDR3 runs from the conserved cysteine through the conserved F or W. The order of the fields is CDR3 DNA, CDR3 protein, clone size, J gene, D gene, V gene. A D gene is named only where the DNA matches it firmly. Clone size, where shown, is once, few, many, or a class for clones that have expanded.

cdr3_nt: TGTGCCAGCAGCTTAAATCCCAGCATGGATACGCAGTATTTT
cdr3_aa: CASSLNPSMDTQYF
clone_size: NA
j_call: TRBJ2-3
d_call: NA
v_call: TRBV7-3

cdr3_nt: TGTGCCAGCAGTGACCAGGGGTCCACCTACGAGCAGTACTTC
cdr3_aa: CASSDQGSTYEQYF
clone_size: NA
j_call: TRBJ2-7
d_call: NA
v_call: TRBV2

cdr3_nt: TGTGCCAGTAGTATCCTGAGGACAGGGGGCGCGGGTCGAGAGACCCAGTACTTC
cdr3_aa: CASSILRTGGAGRETQYF
clone_size: NA
j_call: TRBJ2-5
d_call: TRBD1
v_call: TRBV19

cdr3_nt: TGTGCCAGCCACCGGGACGATATTTATCAGCCCCAGCATTTT
cdr3_aa: CASHRDDIYQPQHF
clone_size: NA
j_call: TRBJ1-5
d_call: NA
v_call: TRBV2

cdr3_nt: TGTGCCAGCCGCGCAGGGTACGACACCGGGGAGCTGTTTTTT
cdr3_aa: CASRAGYDTGELFF
clone_size: NA
j_call: TRBJ2-2
d_call: NA
v_call: TRBV7-9

cdr3_nt: TGTGCCAGCAGCTTAGGCCGGACAGGGGGTTTAGGGGAGACCCAGTACTTC
cdr3_aa: CASSLGRTGGLGETQYF
clone_size: NA
j_call: TRBJ2-5
d_call: TRBD1
v_call: TRBV11-2

cdr3_nt: TGTGCCAGCAGCCAAGTCCTCGGAAGCGGGCGTTACTCTGGGGCCAACGTCCTGACTTTC
cdr3_aa: CASSQVLGSGRYSGANVLTF
clone_size: NA
j_call: TRBJ2-6
d_call: NA
v_call: TRBV3-1/TRBV3-2

cdr3_nt: TGTGCCAGCAGCCTCGGGACAGGGAGCCCGGTGCCCCAGTACTTC
cdr3_aa: CASSLGTGSPVPQYF
clone_size: NA
j_call: TRBJ2-5
d_call: TRBD1
v_call: TRBV9

cdr3_nt: TGTGCCAGCGAACCGACAGGGAACTATGGCTACACCTTC
cdr3_aa: CASEPTGNYGYTF
clone_size: NA
j_call: TRBJ1-2
d_call: TRBD1
v_call: TRBV6-5

cdr3_nt: TGTGCCACCAGTGCCGCCCTTGGTAGCGGGATTCAGTATTTT
cdr3_aa: CATSAALGSGIQYF
clone_size: NA
j_call: TRBJ2-3
d_call: TRBD2
v_call: TRBV24-1

cdr3_nt: TGTGCCAGCAGCTTGGTTAGCGGGGGGTCCCCCTACGAGCAGTACTTC
cdr3_aa: CASSLVSGGSPYEQYF
clone_size: NA
j_call: TRBJ2-7
d_call: TRBD2
v_call: TRBV7-2

cdr3_nt: TGTGCCAGCAGTTACTCGTTGGGGCGGCCCCAGCATTTT
cdr3_aa: CASSYSLGRPQHF
clone_size: large
j_call: TRBJ1-5
d_call: NA
v_call: TRBV6-2/TRBV6-3

cdr3_nt: TGCGCCAGCAGCCAAGATGTAATGCAGGAGAACACTGAAGCTTTCTTT
cdr3_aa: CASSQDVMQENTEAFF
clone_size: NA
j_call: TRBJ1-1
d_call: NA
v_call: TRBV4-3

cdr3_nt: TGTGCCAGCAGTTTACACGGCCCACAAGAGACCCAGTACTTC
cdr3_aa: CASSLHGPQETQYF
clone_size: NA
j_call: TRBJ2-5
d_call: NA
v_call: TRBV5-4

cdr3_nt: TGTGCCACCTCCATAGGGACAGGGGAATCACCCCTCCACTTT
cdr3_aa: CATSIGTGESPLHF
clone_size: NA
j_call: TRBJ1-6
d_call: TRBD1
v_call: TRBV19

cdr3_nt: TGTGCCAGCAGCCAAGACGGTGCAACTAATGAAAAACTGTTTTTT
cdr3_aa: CASSQDGATNEKLFF
clone_size: few
j_call: TRBJ1-4
d_call: NA
v_call: TRBV4-2

cdr3_nt: TGTGCCAGCCGTCAACGCGCGAACACCGGGGAGCTGTTTTTT
cdr3_aa: CASRQRANTGELFF
clone_size: NA
j_call: TRBJ2-2
d_call: NA
v_call: TRBV27

cdr3_nt: TGTGCCAGCAGCCGGCGTGTCCAAGAGACCCAGTACTTC
cdr3_aa: CASSRRVQETQYF
clone_size: NA
j_call: TRBJ2-5
d_call: NA
v_call: TRBV7-3

cdr3_nt: TGTGCCAGCAGCTTAGTACCCCGGACAGGGGACTATGGCTACACCTTC
cdr3_aa: CASSLVPRTGDYGYTF
clone_size: NA
j_call: TRBJ1-2
d_call: TRBD1
v_call: TRBV7-8

cdr3_nt: TGCGCCAGTCGGGAGGGGGTCAGGCAAGAGACCCAGTACTTC
cdr3_aa: CASREGVRQETQYF
clone_size: NA
j_call: TRBJ2-5
d_call: TRBD2
v_call: TRBV5-1

cdr3_nt: TGTGCCAGCAGCCAAGAGACGGCTAGCGGGTACACAGATACGCAGTATTTT
cdr3_aa: CASSQETASGYTDTQYF
clone_size: NA
j_call: TRBJ2-3
d_call: TRBD2
v_call: TRBV4-2

cdr3_nt: TGTGCCAGCAGCTTGTACCCCAGGGACTCCTACGAGCAGTACTTC
cdr3_aa: CASSLYPRDSYEQYF
clone_size: NA
j_call: TRBJ2-7
d_call: NA
v_call: TRBV5-6

cdr3_nt: TGTGCCACCAGCAGAGACAGGGCAACTAATGAAAAACTGTTTTTT
cdr3_aa: CATSRDRATNEKLFF
clone_size: NA
j_call: TRBJ1-4
d_call: NA
v_call: TRBV15

cdr3_nt: TGTGCCAGCTCACCACCAGGGGGCAAGGAGACCCAGTACTTC
cdr3_aa: CASSPPGGKETQYF
clone_size: NA
j_call: TRBJ2-5
d_call: TRBD1
v_call: TRBV18

cdr3_nt: TGTGCCAGCAGTGAATGGACGGATCAGCCCCAGCATTTT
cdr3_aa: CASSEWTDQPQHF
clone_size: NA
j_call: TRBJ1-5
d_call: NA
v_call: TRBV6-1

cdr3_nt: TGTGCCAGCAGCTTGGGACAGGGGGCATGGGATGAGCAGTTCTTC
cdr3_aa: CASSLGQGAWDEQFF
clone_size: NA
j_call: TRBJ2-1
d_call: TRBD1
v_call: TRBV5-4

cdr3_nt: TGTGCCAGCAGCTTATATGAAAAACTGTTTTTT
cdr3_aa: CASSLYEKLFF
clone_size: NA
j_call: TRBJ1-4
d_call: NA
v_call: TRBV7-2

cdr3_nt: TGTGCCAGCAGCGACGTGCGGCTTAATAGCAATCAGCCCCAGCATTTT
cdr3_aa: CASSDVRLNSNQPQHF
clone_size: once
j_call: TRBJ1-5
d_call: NA
v_call: TRBV2

cdr3_nt: TGTGCCAGCAGCTCCCCGGACAGACGAAAGGGCTACACCTTC
cdr3_aa: CASSSPDRRKGYTF
clone_size: NA
j_call: TRBJ1-2
d_call: NA
v_call: TRBV5-4

cdr3_nt: TGTGCCAGCAGGGTCACAGGGGGTAACAGCAATCAGCCCCAGCATTTT
cdr3_aa: CASRVTGGNSNQPQHF
clone_size: NA
j_call: TRBJ1-5
d_call: TRBD1
v_call: TRBV2

cdr3_nt: TGCGCCAGCATCTTTTTTCCCCGGACAGGGGGGATGAACACTGAAGCTTTCTTT
cdr3_aa: CASIFFPRTGGMNTEAFF
clone_size: NA
j_call: TRBJ1-1
d_call: TRBD1
v_call: TRBV10-1

cdr3_nt: TGTGCCATCAGTGAGTCACGGGACGGATACAATGAGCAGTTCTTC
cdr3_aa: CAISESRDGYNEQFF
clone_size: NA
j_call: TRBJ2-1
d_call: NA
v_call: TRBV10-3

cdr3_nt: TGTGCCAGCAGCCAACGAGGGACTAGCACACCTTACGAGCAGTACTTC
cdr3_aa: CASSQRGTSTPYEQYF
clone_size: NA
j_call: TRBJ2-7
d_call: TRBD2
v_call: TRBV4-2

cdr3_nt: TGTGCCAGCAGCTTGGACCCCGGGCAGCCGAACCCCTATGGCTACACCTTC
cdr3_aa: CASSLDPGQPNPYGYTF
clone_size: NA
j_call: TRBJ1-2
d_call: NA
v_call: TRBV5-6

cdr3_nt: TGCGCCAGCAGCCCCCTGGGGGGACTAGCAAGCACAGATACGCAGTATTTT
cdr3_aa: CASSPLGGLASTDTQYF
clone_size: NA
j_call: TRBJ2-3
d_call: TRBD2
v_call: TRBV5-1

cdr3_nt: TGTGCCAGCAGTTATGGTGGAATCAATCAGCCCCAGCATTTT
cdr3_aa: CASSYGGINQPQHF
clone_size: NA
j_call: TRBJ1-5
d_call: NA
v_call: TRBV6-5

cdr3_nt: TGCAGCGGGGGGACAGGGCGCGAGCAGTACTTC
cdr3_aa: CSGGTGREQYF
clone_size: NA
j_call: TRBJ2-7
d_call: TRBD1
v_call: TRBV29-1

cdr3_nt: TGTGCCACCAGACTAGCGAACGCAGATACGCAGTATTTT
cdr3_aa: CATRLANADTQYF
clone_size: NA
j_call: TRBJ2-3
d_call: TRBD2
v_call: TRBV27

cdr3_nt: TGTGCCAGCAAGAATCCAGCGGGTACGAATCAGCCCCAGCATTTT
cdr3_aa: CASKNPAGTNQPQHF
clone_size: NA
j_call: TRBJ1-5
d_call: NA
v_call: TRBV6-5

cdr3_nt: TGCGCCAGCAGCCAAGTTGGGGGGAACCAGCCCCAGCATTTT
cdr3_aa: CASSQVGGNQPQHF
clone_size: few
j_call: TRBJ1-5
d_call: NA
v_call: TRBV4-1

cdr3_nt: TGCGCCAGCAGCCAAATGGTCTGGGCAGATACGCAGTATTTT
cdr3_aa: CASSQMVWADTQYF
clone_size: NA
j_call: TRBJ2-3
d_call: NA
v_call: TRBV4-1

cdr3_nt: TGCGCCAGCATGATGGCAGGGGCAGATACGCAGTATTTT
cdr3_aa: CASMMAGADTQYF
clone_size: NA
j_call: TRBJ2-3
d_call: NA
v_call: TRBV5-1

cdr3_nt: TGTGCCTGGAGCTTACAGGGTTCCTATGGCTACACCTTC
cdr3_aa: CAWSLQGSYGYTF
clone_size: NA
j_call: TRBJ1-2
d_call: NA
v_call: TRBV30

cdr3_nt: TGTGCCAGCAGTGCCGAGGGGGCTTCTCCTACTTATGGCTACACCTTC
cdr3_aa: CASSAEGASPTYGYTF
clone_size: few
j_call: TRBJ1-2
d_call: TRBD1
v_call: TRBV2

cdr3_nt: TGTGCCAGCAGCTTGTCCCTACCGGATGGCTACACCTTC
cdr3_aa: CASSLSLPDGYTF
clone_size: NA
j_call: TRBJ1-2
d_call: NA
v_call: TRBV5-4

cdr3_nt: TGTGCCAGCAGCCTACTACGGGAGTCCACAGATACGCAGTATTTT
cdr3_aa: CASSLLRESTDTQYF
clone_size: NA
j_call: TRBJ2-3
d_call: NA
v_call: TRBV7-6

cdr3_nt: TGTGCCAGCAGCCAAGACTACAGGATGAACGAGCAGTACTTC
cdr3_aa: CASSQDYRMNEQYF
clone_size: NA
j_call: TRBJ2-7
d_call: NA
v_call: TRBV3-1/TRBV3-2

cdr3_nt: TGTGCCAGCCTAGTGGGACAGGAGAATTCACCCCTCCACTTT
cdr3_aa: CASLVGQENSPLHF
clone_size: NA
j_call: TRBJ1-6
d_call: TRBD1
v_call: TRBV28